A selection of T cell receptor beta chains follows, all from one sample in a study of T cell changes during pregnancy in multiple sclerosis. The table came from immunoSEQ multiplex PCR; TCRdb's copy has only in-frame clones and leaves some out. Found here are roughly 39,000 clones, 90% of them singletons; the top ten hold around 0.47%. Sample: CD4+ T cells from peripheral blood mononuclear cells, taken in the first trimester of pregnancy. The receptors stem from a female donor in good health, enrolled as a control in a pregnancy study. The CDR3 runs from the conserved cysteine through the conserved F or W. D genes are given only for firm matches. The size of a clone is reported for some rows only, either as once, few or many, or as a class for expanded clones.

abundance	len	v_gene	j_gene	d_gene	CDR3aa	CDR3nt
NA	15	TRBV7-2	TRBJ1-4	NA	CASGPRQGLSEKLFF	TGTGCCAGCGGACCGAGGCAGGGACTTAGTGAAAAACTGTTTTTT
NA	15	TRBV6-6	TRBJ1-6	NA	CASSYSSPGVEPLHF	TGTGCCAGCAGTTACTCTTCTCCGGGGGTTGAGCCCCTCCACTTT
NA	16	TRBV10-3	TRBJ1-4	TRBD1	CAISQTGSGTGEKLFF	TGTGCCATCAGCCAGACAGGGTCTGGAACGGGCGAAAAACTGTTTTTT
NA	13	TRBV27	TRBJ2-7	NA	CASRRLNSYEQYF	TGTGCCAGCAGGCGGCTCAACTCCTACGAGCAGTACTTC
NA	15	TRBV28	TRBJ2-2	TRBD2	CASGQTSGYTGELFF	TGTGCCAGCGGACAGACTAGCGGATACACCGGGGAGCTGTTTTTT
NA	16	TRBV7-2	TRBJ1-3	TRBD1	CASSSLDRASGNTIYF	TGTGCCAGCAGCTCGCTGGACAGGGCCTCTGGAAACACCATATATTTT
NA	13	TRBV15	TRBJ1-1	NA	CATSRGAGKEAFF	TGTGCCACCAGCAGGGGCGCCGGGAAGGAAGCTTTCTTT
NA	14	TRBV6-5	TRBJ1-1	TRBD1	CASRSGQGRTEAFF	TGTGCCAGCAGGTCGGGACAGGGGAGAACTGAAGCTTTCTTT
NA	13	TRBV28	TRBJ2-7	NA	CASSLRLAYEQYF	TGTGCCAGCAGTTTGCGGCTGGCCTACGAGCAGTACTTC
NA	14	TRBV25-1	TRBJ1-6	NA	CASRDRYGGSPLHF	TGTGCCAGCAGAGACAGATACGGGGGTTCACCCCTCCACTTT
NA	13	TRBV19	TRBJ1-2	TRBD1	CASSNTGVYGYTF	TGTGCCAGTAGTAATACAGGGGTCTATGGCTACACCTTC
NA	13	TRBV28	TRBJ1-2	NA	CASSLGARGYAVF	TGTGCCAGCAGTTTAGGCGCCAGGGGATACGCTGTCTTC
few	16	TRBV9	TRBJ1-1	TRBD1	CASSISQNTGGTEAFF	TGTGCCAGCAGCATAAGTCAGAACACAGGGGGCACTGAAGCTTTCTTT
NA	12	TRBV19	TRBJ1-2	NA	CASSIDRKGYTF	TGTGCCAGTAGTATCGACAGAAAGGGCTACACCTTC
NA	14	TRBV6-5	TRBJ2-5	NA	CASSYSSVQETQYF	TGTGCCAGCAGTTACTCTAGCGTCCAAGAGACCCAGTACTTC
NA	15	TRBV7-8	TRBJ2-5	NA	CASSLSGGIQETQYF	TGTGCCAGCAGCTTATCGGGGGGCATCCAAGAGACCCAGTACTTC
NA	15	TRBV11-2	TRBJ1-1	NA	CASSLDFSWNTEAFF	TGTGCCAGCAGCTTAGATTTTTCATGGAACACTGAAGCTTTCTTT
NA	15	TRBV15	TRBJ2-7	NA	CATSQARGKGYEQYF	TGTGCCACCAGCCAGGCGCGGGGTAAGGGCTACGAGCAGTACTTC
NA	14	TRBV6-1	TRBJ2-5	NA	CASSEASSWRTQYF	TGTGCCAGCAGTGAAGCATCTTCATGGAGGACCCAGTACTTC
few	15	TRBV7-3	TRBJ2-1	NA	CASSLGFSLANEQFF	TGTGCCAGCAGCTTAGGGTTCTCCCTAGCCAATGAGCAGTTCTTC
NA	13	TRBV18	TRBJ1-2	TRBD1	CASSLGTGDGYTF	TGTGCCAGCTCACTAGGGACAGGGGATGGCTACACCTTC
NA	16	TRBV7-7	TRBJ2-1	TRBD2	CASSSTISGGGSEQFF	TGTGCTAGCAGCTCTACCATAAGCGGGGGGGGCTCTGAGCAGTTCTTC
once	16	TRBV7-9	TRBJ2-3	NA	CASSLARGNPTDTQYF	TGTGCCAGCAGCTTAGCACGGGGGAACCCCACAGATACGCAGTATTTT
NA	13	TRBV2	TRBJ1-1	NA	CASKIEFSPEAFF	TGTGCCAGCAAGATAGAGTTTTCCCCTGAAGCTTTCTTT
NA	15	TRBV5-4	TRBJ1-1	TRBD1	CASSPPGQGGTEAFF	TGTGCCAGCAGCCCCCCGGGACAGGGGGGTACTGAAGCTTTCTTT
NA	15	TRBV5-1	TRBJ2-3	TRBD2	CASSPGTSGTDTQYF	TGCGCCAGCTCCCCCGGGACTAGCGGCACAGATACGCAGTATTTT
NA	15	TRBV6-5	TRBJ1-2	TRBD1	CASSYAGQGVDGYTF	TGTGCCAGCAGTTACGCGGGACAGGGTGTGGATGGCTACACCTTC
few	15	TRBV5-1	TRBJ1-2	NA	CASSFRPTMNYGYTF	TGCGCCAGCAGCTTTAGACCGACAATGAACTATGGCTACACCTTC
NA	14	TRBV7-9	TRBJ2-7	NA	CATGDGSQGYEQYF	TGTGCCACCGGCGACGGATCTCAGGGGTACGAGCAGTACTTC
NA	15	TRBV18	TRBJ2-2	TRBD1	CASSPPDRGAGELFF	TGTGCCAGCTCACCCCCGGACAGGGGCGCCGGGGAGCTGTTTTTT
NA	16	TRBV4-1	TRBJ2-5	NA	CASSQGRGRDQETQYF	TGCGCCAGCAGCCAGGGGCGGGGTCGAGACCAAGAGACCCAGTACTTC